These 24 T cell receptor beta chains originate from one sample sequenced in a study of identical twins. TCRdb called the 5' RACE reads again in MiXCR, with one record for every CDR3 protein. The table has around 230,000 distinct CDR3 sequences, roughly 9.4% seen once. The sample taken for sequencing was memory (CD45RO+) T cells sorted from blood. The receptors were sampled from a woman aged 18 to 35 in good health.

A few counts support this clonotype. This chain joins TRBV6-1 and TRBJ2-7; D possibly uses TRBD1 or TRBD2 (6 bases each). The germline V gene encodes CDR1 MNHNS and CDR2 SASEGT. CDR3 length: 14 amino acids. V was shortened by 6 bases and J by 6 bases, with 18 bases between the two germline ends. The CDR3 DNA reads TGTGCCAGCAGCTGGGGGGCCCAAGCGAGCGAGCAGTACTTC. Translation: CASSWGAQASEQYF.

This chain joins TRBV2 and TRBJ2-7; D may be TRBD1 (5 bases). This CDR3 is built from 14 residues. Germline CDR1 is SNHLY and CDR2 is FYNNEI. Trimming stripped 7 bases from V and 0 bases from J, with 13 bases between. CDR3 in DNA: TGTGCCAGCAACCTCGACAGATTCTCCTACGAGCAGTACTTC. Encoded protein: CASNLDRFSYEQYF.

The chain combines TRBV12-5 with TRBJ2-1, with 13 nucleotides matching TRBD2. The CDR3 has 15 residues. Germline trimming cut 6 bases from V and 5 bases from J; bases unmatched to any gene: 4. Germline values: CDR1 LGHNT, CDR2 FRNRAP. CDR3 in amino acids: CASGWGLAGHNEQFF. The CDR3 DNA sequence: TGTGCTAGTGGATGGGGACTAGCGGGGCACAATGAGCAGTTCTTC.

The chain couples TRBV20-1 to TRBJ2-5; possibly TRBD2 for D (5 bases). The CDR3 runs to 16 residues. V was pared by 1 base and J by 1 base, with 16 bases between. Looked up from germline, CDR1 is DFQATT and CDR2 is SNEGSKA (reference sequence). The CDR3 protein is CSARVWQTKIQETQYF. CDR3 bases: TGCAGTGCTAGAGTATGGCAGACTAAGATCCAAGAGACCCAGTACTTC.

This clonotype appeared many times. V gene TRBV10-3 combines with J gene TRBJ2-3; TRBD2 matches at 7 bases. Germline values: CDR1 ENHRY, CDR2 SYGVKD. The CDR3 runs to 15 residues. The ends lost 5 bases at V and 3 bases at J; junction bases unmatched: 8. The CDR3 loop reads CAISTEERGTDTQYF. The CDR3 DNA reads as TGTGCCATCAGTACAGAGGAGCGGGGAACAGATACGCAGTATTTT.

V and J are TRBV20-1 and TRBJ2-3, with 9 bases lining up with TRBD2. From germline, CDR1 is DFQATT and CDR2 SNEGSKA (reference sequence). The V segment lost 3 bases and the J segment 1 base; nucleotides outside the gene matches: 2. The CDR3 length is 14 residues. The CDR3 coding sequence is TGCAGTGCTAGTAGCGGGAGCGGCACAGATACGCAGTATTTT. Amino acids: CSASSGSGTDTQYF.

This clonotype is termed medium-sized. The CDR3 loop is CASSTKGKQYF. CDR3 DNA sequence: TGTGCCAGCAGTACGAAAGGCAAGCAGTACTTC. The rearrangement links TRBV6-5 to TRBJ2-7; unclear D gene. CDR3 length: 11 residues. Trimming stripped 5 bases from V and 8 bases from J, with 10 bases between. From germline, CDR1 is MNHEY and CDR2 SVGAGI.

This clonotype was seen a few times. This sequence joins TRBV20-1 and TRBJ2-1; TRBD2 is a possible D gene (5 bases). V was pared by 3 bases and J by 1 base, with 10 bases between. The CDR3 covers 14 residues. Germline V gene lookup returns CDR1 DFQATT and CDR2 SNEGSKA (reference sequence). The CDR3 coding sequence is TGCAGTGCTAGCCAGCGGCGGTCCTACAATGAGCAGTTCTTC. This codes for CSASQRRSYNEQFF.

Of note for this clonotype: No conserved phenylalanine or tryptophan ends this CDR3, so it is likely a read error. V usage is TRBV20-1 and J usage is TRBJ2-5; TRBD2 aligns across 9 bases. Germline V gene sequence: CDR1 DFQATT, CDR2 SNEGSKA (reference sequence). The CDR3 sequence is 16 residues long. Unmatched junction bases numbered 11, after V lost 1 base and J lost 5 bases. CDR3 nucleotide sequence: TGCAGTGCTAGAGGCGAGGAGGGGACTAGCATGGAGACCCAGTACATC. It encodes CSARGEEGTSMETQYI.

A few counts support this clonotype. The chain joins TRBV5-1 to TRBJ2-7; D not certain. The germline V gene has CDR1 SGHRS and CDR2 YFSETQ. V gave up 0 bases and J gave up 9 bases, with 10 bases separating them. The CDR3 loop spans 12 amino acids. The CDR3 DNA reads as TGCGCCAGCAGCTTGGAAGGTCGGTTGCAGTACTTC. Protein product: CASSLEGRLQYF.

This clonotype has at least ten counts. V gene TRBV5-5 combines with J gene TRBJ2-2, with D unclear. The CDR3 consists of 14 residues. CDR1 is SGHKS, CDR2 YYEKEE, per germline (reference sequence). Trimming left V 0 bases short and J 6 bases short, with 9 bases between. The CDR3 loop is CASSLANVAGELFF. The CDR3, as DNA: TGTGCCAGCAGCTTGGCTAACGTAGCCGGGGAGCTGTTTTTT.

This clonotype appeared a few times. The V call is TRBV15, the J call TRBJ1-2; D is uncertain. From germline, CDR1 is LNHNV and CDR2 YYDKDF (reference sequence). This CDR3 has 12 residues. Deletions cut 3 bases from V and 3 bases from J, with 5 bases between. The CDR3, as DNA: TGTGCCACCAGCAGCGAACACTATGGCTACACCTTC. Residues: CATSSEHYGYTF.

The J gene is TRBJ2-1, the V gene TRBV2; D is perhaps TRBD1 or TRBD2 (6 bases each). Germline CDR1 and CDR2: SNHLY and FYNNEI. Trimming took 6 bases from V and 0 from J, leaving 12 bases between them. The CDR3 runs 15 residues. The CDR3 DNA follows: TGTGCCAGCAGGGTAGGGGGGAGCTCCTACAATGAGCAGTTCTTC. It is translated as CASRVGGSSYNEQFF.

The chain carries TRBV20-1 and TRBJ2-7; 7 positions match TRBD2. Germline loops: CDR1 DFQATT, CDR2 SNEGSKA (reference sequence). The V gene end was trimmed by 6 bases and the J gene end by 2 bases; junction bases not matched to a gene: 7. This CDR3 comprises 13 residues. The CDR3 DNA sequence: TGCAGTGCCAGCCCTAGCGGAACCTACGAGCAGTACTTC. This translates into CSASPSGTYEQYF.

This clonotype was recorded a few times. The chain carries TRBV5-1 and TRBJ2-4, with TRBD2 as a possible D gene (7 bases). Germline V gene sequence: CDR1 SGHRS, CDR2 YFSETQ. Trimming removed 0 bases at V and 9 bases at J, with 16 bases between. This CDR3 has 15 amino acids. The chain's CDR3 is CASSLAAGGRGIQYF. The CDR3 bases are TGCGCCAGCAGCTTGGCTGCCGGGGGGCGGGGCATTCAGTACTTC.

This clonotype was observed a few times. V gene TRBV28 combines with J gene TRBJ2-7; 9 bases line up with TRBD2. Germline-derived CDR1 and CDR2 are MDHEN and SYDVKM. The CDR3 has 15 amino acids. Trimming removed 2 bases from V and 4 bases from J; junction bases left unmatched: 6. CDR3 DNA sequence: TGTGCCAGCAGTTTACCGGGACTAGCAGCGTACGAGCAGTACTTC. Translated, it gives CASSLPGLAAYEQYF.

The gene calls are TRBV10-3 and TRBJ2-5; the D gene is possibly TRBD1 (5 bases). The CDR3 has 11 residues. CDR1 ENHRY and CDR2 SYGVKD come from the germline V gene. Trimming took off 3 bases at V and 13 bases at J, with 12 bases between the two ends. The CDR3 DNA reads as TGTGCCATCAGTGAATGGGGCCCTCTGTACTTC. Translated: CAISEWGPLYF.

The chain employs TRBV21-1 and TRBJ2-5; TRBD2 was called by the table and not checked on the DNA. TRBV21-1 is marked as a pseudogene. The CDR3 is 18 amino acids. DNA of the CDR3: TGTGCCAGCACCCCACACGGGCCTAGCGGGAGGGCCTTGGAGACCCAGTACTTC. Translating it yields CASTPHGPSGRALETQYF.

A few counts support this clonotype. This chain uses TRBV7-6 with TRBJ2-5; 7 nucleotides match TRBD2. The germline CDR1 and CDR2 sequences are SGHVS and FNYEAQ. The ends lost 4 bases at V and 4 bases at J; junction bases unmatched: 9. CDR3 length: 15 residues. CDR3 protein: CASSSGGGLGETQYF. The CDR3 nucleotides are TGTGCCAGCAGCTCGGGAGGAGGATTAGGAGAGACCCAGTACTTC.

A few counts support this clonotype. V usage is TRBV5-1 and J usage is TRBJ2-2; D tentatively reads TRBD1 or TRBD2 (5 bases each). V lost 0 bases and J lost 6, with 6 bases in between. Germline V lookup: CDR1 SGHRS, CDR2 YFSETQ. This CDR3 comprises 13 residues. In nucleotides, the CDR3 is TGCGCCAGCAGCTTGGGGGACGCCGGGGAGCTGTTTTTT. It codes for CASSLGDAGELFF.

This clonotype was found a few times. The V gene is TRBV7-2, the J gene TRBJ2-2; D possibly corresponds to TRBD2 (5 bases). The V gene lost 7 bases and the J gene lost 6 bases, with 21 bases spanning the gap. Germline CDR1 SGHTA, CDR2 FQGNSA. The CDR3 loop spans 16 amino acids. CDR3 residues: CASKLSYVPGAGELFF. The CDR3 DNA reads as TGTGCCAGCAAATTAAGCTATGTCCCCGGGGCCGGGGAGCTGTTTTTT.

This clonotype was seen more than once but under ten times. The V call is TRBV7-9, the J call TRBJ2-5; D unclear. Per the germline V gene, CDR1 is SEHNR and CDR2 is FQNEAQ (reference sequence). CDR3 length equals 12 residues. V was cut by 4 bases and J by 9 bases, with 12 bases left in between. This chain's CDR3 is CASSSDEAPQYF. As DNA, the CDR3 is TGTGCCAGCAGCTCGGACGAGGCACCCCAGTACTTC. Looking up the rest from reference TRBV7-9 and TRBJ2-5 gives the full variable domain: DTGVSQNPRHKITKRGQNVTFRCDPISEHNRLYWYRQTLGQGPEFLTYFQNEAQLEKSRLLSDRFSAERPKGSFSTLEIQRTEQGDSAMYLCASSSDEAPQYFGPGTRLLVL.

CDR3 coding DNA: TGTGCCAGCAGCGTAGACACAGGTAGCAATCAGCCCCAGCATTTT. The encoded protein is CASSVDTGSNQPQHF. V and J are TRBV9 and TRBJ1-5, with a tentative D call TRBD1 (5 bases). V shed 0 bases and J shed 0 bases, with 7 bases lying between them. The CDR3 runs 15 residues. Looked up from germline, CDR1 is SGDLS and CDR2 is YYNGEE.

V and J are TRBV7-2 and TRBJ2-7; TRBD2 agrees at 12 bases. Per the germline V gene, CDR1 is SGHTA and CDR2 is FQGNSA. The ends lost 2 bases at V and 3 bases at J; junction bases unmatched: 2. The CDR3 is 15 residues long. The CDR3 DNA sequence: TGTGCCAGCAGCTTAAGGACTAGCGGGAACTACGAGCAGTACTTC. Amino acids: CASSLRTSGNYEQYF.